This TCR beta chain was sequenced for a study of blood T cell repertoires in COVID-19. Overall study: The study drew acute and convalescent COVID-19 samples from the United States, Italy and Spain. In each case, the material was cDNA or gDNA derived from T cells, B-cell-depleted T cells, or PBMCs.

In the original analysis: Amplification with reference gene primers provided the estimates of nucleated cell counts. The repertoire was sequenced with immunoSEQ multiplex PCR; TCRdb's copy has only in-frame clones and lacks some. The V and J calls and clone size are taken from that table; D and trimming were inferred from the DNA. The sample has nearly 200,000 clones, just under 85% seen once. In this sample, this clone turned up once. Sample: peripheral blood. This TCR came from a woman aged 70-85 years with active or convalescent COVID-19.

CDR3 in amino acids: CASSPASTNEKLFF. Here the CDR3 DNA reads TGTGCCAGTAGCCCGGCATCGACAAATGAAAAACTGTTTTTT. This sequence joins TRBV19 and TRBJ1-4; no reliable D call. There are 14 residues in the CDR3. Deletions cut 6 bases from V and 5 bases from J, with 13 bases between. Germline CDR1 is LNHDA and CDR2 is SQIVND (reference sequence). Full variable domain (outside the CDR3, taken from reference TRBV19 and TRBJ1-4): DGGITQSPKYLFRKEGQNVTLSCEQNLNHDAMYWYRQDPGQGLRLIYYSQIVNDFQKGDIAEGYSVSREKKESFPLTVTSAQKNPTAFYLCASSPASTNEKLFFGSGTQLSVL.